These 32 T cell receptor beta chains originate from one sample sequenced in a study of cytomegalovirus exposure and HLA in healthy donors. The PCR contained 60 Vbeta and 13 Jbeta primers. Data came from immunoSEQ multiplex PCR; TCRdb stores just in-frame clones and leaves some out. The sample includes around 130,000 clones, just under 85% of them seen just once. Sequenced sample: PBMCs. The source is a boy younger than 10 in good health and CMV-seronegative.

This clone was recorded only once. The genes are TRBV13 and TRBJ2-7; 7 positions match TRBD2. The ends lost 3 bases at V and 3 bases at J; junction bases unmatched: 5. Germline CDR1 reads PRHDT; CDR2 reads FYEKMQ (reference sequence). CDR3 length equals 14 residues. The CDR3 protein is CASSFLTSDYEQYV. CDR3 nucleotide sequence: TGTGCCAGCAGCTTTCTCACTAGCGACTACGAGCAGTACGTC.

The chain joins TRBV27 to TRBJ1-6; TRBD1 matches 8 bases. Germline V gene data show CDR1 as MNHEY and CDR2 as SMNVEV (reference sequence). V lost 7 bases and J lost 9; bases outside the gene matches: 8. The CDR3 sequence is 14 residues long. The CDR3 here is CASKPGQVGSPLHF. CDR3 coding DNA: TGTGCCAGCAAGCCGGGACAGGTTGGTTCACCCCTCCACTTT.

The chain couples TRBV7-9 to TRBJ2-4; D gene uncertain. The germline gives CDR1 SEHNR, CDR2 FQNEAQ (reference sequence). Trimming cost V 1 base and J 0 bases, with 16 bases left between them. CDR3 length: 18 residues. CDR3 protein: CASSLERPSPLAKNIQYF. The CDR3 DNA follows: TGTGCCAGCAGCTTAGAGAGGCCATCACCCCTAGCCAAAAACATTCAGTACTTC.

This chain connects TRBV7-2 to TRBJ2-7, with D maybe TRBD1 (5 bases). Germline V gene lookup returns CDR1 SGHTA and CDR2 FQGNSA. The CDR3 has 15 residues. Trimming pared 5 bases from V and 7 bases from J, leaving 21 bases between. The CDR3 is CASSPLGYGAREQYF. The CDR3 coding sequence is TGTGCCAGCAGCCCTCTTGGGTATGGGGCGCGGGAGCAGTACTTC.

This clone showed up just once. The gene calls are TRBV5-1 and TRBJ1-2; 9 positions agree with TRBD1. V shed 7 bases, J shed 4 bases, and the junction held 14 bases outside the gene matches. CDR1 and CDR2 (germline): SGHRS, YFSETQ. The CDR3 contains 16 residues. CDR3 sequence reads: CASAPIPGQGFYGYTF. The CDR3 DNA sequence: TGCGCCAGCGCCCCAATCCCGGGACAGGGATTCTATGGCTACACCTTC.

This clone was detected only a few times. The chain uses TRBV29-1 and TRBJ1-5; the D gene is possibly TRBD1 (6 bases). Germline V gene sequence: CDR1 SQVTM, CDR2 ANQGSEA. V lost 4 bases, J lost 0 bases, and 10 bases lay in between. The CDR3 is 14 residues long. The CDR3 nucleotides read TGCAGCGTTGTGACAGGCAATAGCAATCAGCCCCAGCATTTT. This codes for CSVVTGNSNQPQHF.

The CDR3 sequence: CASSLLARGRTEAFF. CDR3 in DNA: TGTGCCAGCAGTTTATTAGCGAGAGGCCGGACTGAAGCTTTCTTT. V gene TRBV27 combines with J gene TRBJ1-1; D gene ambiguous. V was shortened by 1 base and J by 5 bases, with 14 bases between the two germline ends. Germline V CDR1 and CDR2: MNHEY, SMNVEV (reference sequence). CDR3 length: 15 residues.

The chain carries TRBV7-6 and TRBJ2-1; 7 bases are a match to TRBD1. The ends lost 3 bases at V and 5 bases at J; junction bases unmatched: 7. The CDR3 totals 15 residues. Germline CDR1 and CDR2: SGHVS and FNYEAQ. The CDR3 region is CASSFLQGLDNEQFF. CDR3 DNA: TGTGCCAGCAGCTTCCTACAGGGGCTAGACAATGAGCAGTTCTTC.

V gene TRBV19 combines with J gene TRBJ2-1, with 9 bases fitting TRBD1. V gave up 4 bases and J gave up 10 bases; unmatched junction bases: 5. In germline, CDR1 is LNHDA, CDR2 SQIVND (reference sequence). This CDR3 is 13 amino acids long. The CDR3 here is CASSSFDRGEQFF. The CDR3 DNA reads as TGTGCCAGTAGTAGTTTCGACAGGGGGGAGCAGTTCTTC.

The chain links TRBV19 to TRBJ1-5, with D possibly TRBD1 on 5 matching bases. Trimming left V 7 bases short and J 8 bases short, with 12 bases between. This CDR3 comprises 12 residues. The germline V gene has CDR1 LNHDA and CDR2 SQIVND (reference sequence). The CDR3 coding sequence is TGTGCCAGTACCACTGGGGGGGAGCCCCAGCATTTT. Residues: CASTTGGEPQHF.

The gene calls are TRBV10-1 and TRBJ1-1; D is unclear. Between the trimmed V and J ends, which lost 5 bases and 1 base, there was a span of 5 bases. The CDR3 consists of 12 residues. Germline CDR1 WNHNN, CDR2 SYGVQD (reference sequence). CDR3 sequence reads: CASSSKNTEAFF. The CDR3 DNA is TGCGCCAGCAGTTCTAAGAACACTGAAGCTTTCTTT.

Notes on this clone: The sample carries other DNA sequences with the same CDR3. This rearrangement joins TRBV30 to TRBJ2-7; the D is unclear. Germline V gene sequence: CDR1 GTSNPN, CDR2 SVGIG (reference sequence). The ends were cut back, 6 bases at V and 2 bases at J, with 8 bases in the middle. The CDR3 totals 11 residues. The CDR3 loop reads CACGLAYEQYV. Here the CDR3 DNA reads TGTGCCTGTGGGCTGGCCTACGAGCAGTACGTC.

The chain combines TRBV9 with TRBJ2-1; D possibly corresponds to TRBD2 (6 bases). V was cut by 4 bases and J by 8 bases, with 16 bases left in between. The CDR3 has 14 amino acids. Germline-derived CDR1 and CDR2 are SGDLS and YYNGEE. CDR3 residues: CASSPRGWGDEQFF. The DNA for the CDR3 is TGTGCCAGCAGCCCCCGGGGGTGGGGGGATGAGCAGTTCTTC.

This chain links TRBV28 with TRBJ2-2; 9 bases are shared with TRBD1. Germline loops: CDR1 MDHEN, CDR2 SYDVKM. With 4 bases clipped from V and 6 bases from J, the junction kept 9 bases outside the gene matches. The CDR3 sequence is 16 residues long. The CDR3 loop reads CASSSLGTGNAGELFF. The CDR3 coding sequence is TGTGCCAGCAGTTCTTTAGGGACAGGGAATGCCGGGGAGCTGTTTTTT. Filled out from reference TRBV28 and TRBJ2-2, the complete variable domain reads DVKVTQSSRYLVKRTGEKVFLECVQDMDHENMFWYRQDPGLGLRLIYFSYDVKMKEKGDIPEGYSVSREKKERFSLILESASTNQTSMYLCASSSLGTGNAGELFFGEGSRLTVL.

This sequence joins TRBV7-6 and TRBJ1-5; no firm D call. The CDR3 sequence is 16 residues long. Germline V gene lookup returns CDR1 SGHVS and CDR2 FNYEAQ. Trimming left V 5 bases short and J 3 bases short, with 17 bases between. The CDR3 bases are TGTGCCAGCAGCCGAGGTGGAGGTATGAACAATCAGCCCCAGCATTTT. This translates into CASSRGGGMNNQPQHF. The entire variable domain, with the rest obtained from reference TRBV7-6 and TRBJ1-5, is as follows: GAGVSQSPRYKVTKRGQDVALRCDPISGHVSLYWYRQALGQGPEFLTYFNYEAQQDKSGLPNDRFSAERPEGSISTLTIQRTEQRDSAMYRCASSRGGGMNNQPQHFGDGTRLSIL.

This rearrangement joins TRBV19 to TRBJ2-2; 9 bases line up with TRBD2. This CDR3 comprises 16 residues. Trimming took 5 bases from V and 2 from J; bases not matched to a gene: 6. Germline V lookup: CDR1 LNHDA, CDR2 SQIVND (reference sequence). The CDR3 spells CASSLSGRSNTGELFF. For the CDR3, the DNA is TGTGCCAGTAGTCTAAGCGGGAGGTCTAACACCGGGGAGCTGTTTTTT.

The chain employs TRBV27 and TRBJ2-1; TRBD2 is a possible D gene (6 bases). The CDR3 runs 14 residues. Germline values: CDR1 MNHEY, CDR2 SMNVEV (reference sequence). V lost 2 bases and J lost 3, with 8 bases in between. CDR3 sequence: CASSLGLSYNEQFF. The CDR3 DNA reads TGTGCCAGCAGTTTAGGACTAAGCTACAATGAGCAGTTCTTC.

The chain has TRBV4-1 and TRBJ2-2; a weak D match, TRBD2 (7 bases). The germline CDR1 and CDR2 sequences are MGHRA and YSYEKL. Trimming cost V 0 bases and J 2 bases, with 13 bases left between them. This CDR3 has 17 residues. The CDR3 nucleotides are TGCGCCAGCAGCCAAGATCCCCGGGGGGCCAACACCGGGGAGCTGTTTTTT. Translated: CASSQDPRGANTGELFF.

The chain joins TRBV10-3 to TRBJ1-6; no definite D call. CDR3 length: 14 amino acids. In germline, CDR1 is ENHRY, CDR2 SYGVKD. Trimming left V 4 bases short and J 5 bases short, with 9 bases between. The CDR3 spells CAISVREDNSPLHF. In DNA form, the CDR3 reads TGTGCCATCAGTGTGAGAGAAGATAATTCACCCCTCCACTTT.

V and J are TRBV9 and TRBJ2-5; D is perhaps TRBD2 (7 bases). In germline, CDR1 is SGDLS, CDR2 YYNGEE. V was pared by 4 bases and J by 1 base, with 14 bases between. The CDR3 has 15 residues. The CDR3 nucleotides read TGTGCCAGCAGCAGAAGGGGGGGGGCCCAAGAGACCCAGTACTTC. Protein sequence: CASSRRGGAQETQYF.

The chain couples TRBV7-6 to TRBJ2-2, with D perhaps matching TRBD1 (5 bases). V shed 2 bases and J shed 7 bases, with 8 bases lying between them. The CDR3 has 13 amino acids. Germline lookup yields CDR1 SGHVS and CDR2 FNYEAQ. The CDR3 here is CASSLPQGGELFF. CDR3 coding DNA: TGTGCCAGCAGCTTACCTCAGGGCGGGGAGCTGTTTTTT.

The chain has TRBV27 and TRBJ1-2; 8 positions match TRBD1. Germline assignment: CDR1 MNHEY and CDR2 SMNVEV (reference sequence). CDR3 length: 13 amino acids. V was clipped by 7 bases and J by 2 bases; unmatched bases: 3. The CDR3 DNA reads as TGTGCCAGCAAGCACAGGGGGAACTATGGCTACACCTTC. It yields the protein CASKHRGNYGYTF.

To note about this clone: One end of the junction is discordant with germline, which a read error may explain. For the CDR3, the DNA is TGTGCCAGTGGTATGGCCGGGACAGGCGACGAGCAGTACTTC. It encodes CASGMAGTGDEQYF. This rearrangement joins TRBV19 to TRBJ2-7; 8 nucleotides match TRBD1. The CDR3 spans 14 residues. Germline CDR1 is LNHDA and CDR2 is SQIVND (reference sequence). Complete variable domain (other parts from reference TRBV19 and TRBJ2-7): DGGITQSPKYLFRKEGQNVTLSCEQNLNHDAMYWYRQDPGQGLRLIYYSQIVNDFQKGDIAEGYSVSREKKESFPLTVTSAQKNPTAFYLCASGMAGTGDEQYFGPGTRLTVT.

This clone is a singleton in its sample. Here the CDR3 DNA reads TGTGCCAGCAGCTTCGACGGGAATCAGCCCCAGCATTTT. It codes for CASSFDGNQPQHF. The chain recombines TRBV7-2 with TRBJ1-5; D is undetermined. Trimming took off 3 bases at V and 4 bases at J, with 7 bases between the two ends. The CDR3 has 13 residues. Germline-derived CDR1 and CDR2 are SGHTA and FQGNSA.

In its sample, this clone was seen a few times. The chain combines TRBV10-1 with TRBJ2-2; no firm D call. The CDR3 runs 15 residues. Looked up from germline, CDR1 is WNHNN and CDR2 is SYGVQD (reference sequence). V dropped 0 bases and J dropped 2 bases, with 7 bases sitting between them. The CDR3 loop reads CASSESGANTGELFF. CDR3 nucleotides: TGCGCCAGCAGTGAGTCAGGAGCAAACACCGGGGAGCTGTTTTTT.

The CDR3 DNA reads TGTGCCAGCAAACCGGGACAGACCTATGGCTACACCTTC. Translating gives CASKPGQTYGYTF. The chain couples TRBV6-5 to TRBJ1-2; 7 bases line up with TRBD1. V shed 7 bases and J 4 bases; nucleotides not matched to a gene: 6. The CDR3 runs 13 residues. CDR1 MNHEY and CDR2 SVGAGI come from the germline V gene.

The J gene is TRBJ2-1, the V gene TRBV27; 10 bases are a match to TRBD1. Trimming at V came to 4 bases and at J to 6 bases, leaving 3 bases not matched to a gene. This CDR3 region has 14 residues. Per germline, CDR1 MNHEY and CDR2 SMNVEV (reference sequence). CDR3 DNA: TGTGCCAGCAGTTACCGGGACAGGGGCAATGAGCAGTTCTTC. Translated: CASSYRDRGNEQFF.

J is TRBJ1-3 and V is TRBV7-9; D is undetermined. Germline CDR1 and CDR2: SEHNR and FQNEAQ (reference sequence). This CDR3 contains 16 residues. V gave up 0 bases and J gave up 1 base, with 10 bases separating them. The CDR3 bases are TGTGCCAGCAGCTTAGCGCGATCGGGATCTGGAAACACCATATATTTT. This encodes CASSLARSGSGNTIYF.

The genes are TRBV7-9 and TRBJ2-1; 8 bases map to TRBD2. Germline-derived CDR1 and CDR2 are SEHNR and FQNEAQ (reference sequence). V lost 5 bases to trimming and J lost 10 bases; unmatched junction nucleotides: 7. There are 13 residues in the CDR3. CDR3 region: CASSKGLEGEQFF. In nucleotides, the CDR3 is TGTGCCAGCAGCAAGGGACTAGAAGGAGAGCAGTTCTTC.

V usage is TRBV5-1 and J usage is TRBJ1-6; maybe TRBD1 (5 bases). Germline CDR1 is SGHRS and CDR2 is YFSETQ. The CDR3 runs to 14 residues. The V and J ends lost 2 bases and 6 bases respectively, with 9 bases between them. CDR3 region: CASSFQGGNSPLHF. The CDR3 bases are TGCGCCAGCAGCTTCCAGGGCGGTAATTCACCCCTCCACTTT.

This sequence joins TRBV10-3 and TRBJ1-2, with TRBD1 identical over 9 bases. V trimming: 5 bases; J trimming: 6 bases; junction bases outside the gene matches: 10. The CDR3 loop spans 15 amino acids. Germline V lookup: CDR1 ENHRY, CDR2 SYGVKD. The CDR3 coding sequence is TGTGCCATCAGTCCGCCTGGGACAGGGAGAGATGGCTACACCTTC. Its translation: CAISPPGTGRDGYTF.

The V gene is TRBV30, the J gene TRBJ2-1; the D gene is possibly TRBD1 (5 bases). The CDR3 loop spans 13 amino acids. V was clipped by 3 bases and J by 5 bases, with 11 bases between them. Germline CDR1 GTSNPN, CDR2 SVGIG (reference sequence). The CDR3 DNA is TGTGCCTGGAGCGCATACAGGAACAATGAGCAGTTCTTC. Protein: CAWSAYRNNEQFF.